Shown below are 23 T cell receptor beta chains from a single sample sequenced in a study of cytomegalovirus exposure and HLA in healthy donors. Both 60 Vbeta primers and 13 Jbeta primers went into the PCR. Generated by immunoSEQ multiplex PCR, the TCRdb table keeps only in-frame clones and is missing some. The table includes 150,000 to 200,000 clones, approximately 80% detected once. Sequenced: PBMCs. The receptor set was obtained from a woman in her thirties or forties in good health and CMV-seropositive.

CDR3 bases: TGTGCCAGCAGCTCCTCGACTAGCGGGATCGAGCAGTACTTC. It specifies CASSSSTSGIEQYF. This chain joins TRBV11-3 and TRBJ2-7, with 11 bases aligning to TRBD2. J was trimmed by 6 bases and V by 4 bases; bases with no gene match: 5. CDR3 length equals 14 residues. The germline V gene encodes CDR1 SGHNT and CDR2 YENEEA.

The chain carries TRBV6-5 and TRBJ1-2; D remains unclear. The ends were cut back, 5 bases at V and 2 bases at J, with 12 bases in the middle. The CDR3 runs 14 residues. Germline V gives CDR1 MNHEY, CDR2 SVGAGI. CDR3 loop: CASSEKWQNYGYTF. In DNA form, the CDR3 reads TGTGCCAGCAGTGAAAAATGGCAGAACTATGGCTACACCTTC.

This chain connects TRBV5-4 to TRBJ2-5; 13 nucleotides match TRBD2. This CDR3 region has 16 residues. In germline, CDR1 is SGHNT, CDR2 YYREEE (reference sequence). Losses at the gene ends were 4 bases for V and 4 bases for J; bases not matched to a gene: 7. The CDR3 DNA sequence: TGTGCCAGCAGCCGAAAACTAGCGGGGGGGATAGAGACCCAGTACTTC. Translation: CASSRKLAGGIETQYF.

This rearrangement joins TRBV6-5 to TRBJ2-7, with D perhaps TRBD2 (6 bases). CDR1 is MNHEY, CDR2 SVGAGI, per germline. V was cut by 0 bases and J by 3 bases, with 12 bases left in between. The CDR3 is 15 amino acids. Written as DNA, the CDR3 is TGTGCCAGCAGTTACTCGTTCGGGGGTGGCTACGAGCAGTACTTC. It encodes CASSYSFGGGYEQYF.

This clone appeared a few times. The J gene is TRBJ2-5, the V gene TRBV19, with D tentatively TRBD1 (5 bases). The assigned J gene may be wrong: the sequence end matches TRBJ2-7 better. CDR1 and CDR2 from the germline V gene are LNHDA and SQIVND (reference sequence). The CDR3 runs 14 residues. CDR3 amino acids: CASSRQGLAYEQYF. In DNA, the CDR3 is TGTGCCAGTAGTAGGCAGGGCCTCGCCTACGAGCAGTACTTC.

This chain uses TRBV18 with TRBJ2-2; perhaps TRBD2 as D (5 bases). The CDR3 length is 16 residues. CDR1 and CDR2 (germline): KGHSH, LQKENI. V lost 4 bases, J lost 4 bases, and 16 bases lay in between. CDR3 amino acids: CASSLLAIRVTGELFF. The CDR3 DNA reads as TGTGCCAGCTCACTATTAGCGATAAGGGTCACCGGGGAGCTGTTTTTT.

The V and J genes are TRBV13 and TRBJ1-1, with D unresolved. This CDR3 comprises 12 residues. Germline loops: CDR1 PRHDT, CDR2 FYEKMQ (reference sequence). Trimming took off 2 bases at V and 10 bases at J, with 11 bases between the two ends. CDR3: CASSLPPQRAFF. CDR3 coding DNA: TGTGCCAGCAGCTTACCACCACAAAGAGCTTTCTTT.

In its sample, this clone was seen a few times. The chain employs TRBV4-1 and TRBJ2-2; TRBD2 might be the D (6 bases). The germline gives CDR1 MGHRA, CDR2 YSYEKL. The V and J ends lost 4 bases and 4 bases respectively, with 19 bases between them. This CDR3 has 17 residues. The CDR3 loop is CASSPTRASEGTGELFF. In DNA, the CDR3 is TGCGCCAGCAGCCCCACGAGGGCTAGCGAAGGCACCGGGGAGCTGTTTTTT.

This chain joins TRBV7-9 and TRBJ2-5, with 9 bases identical to TRBD1. Unmatched junction bases numbered 0, after V lost 0 bases and J lost 4 bases. CDR3 length equals 14 residues. The germline CDR1 and CDR2 sequences are SEHNR and FQNEAQ (reference sequence). The CDR3: CASSLADRGETQYF. For the CDR3, the DNA is TGTGCCAGCAGCTTAGCGGACAGGGGAGAGACCCAGTACTTC.

V and J are TRBV5-4 and TRBJ2-1, with 7 nucleotides matching TRBD2. Germline CDR1 reads SGHNT; CDR2 reads YYREEE (reference sequence). J was trimmed by 2 bases and V by 5 bases; bases with no gene match: 4. This CDR3 is built from 14 residues. The CDR3 region is CASSPGGAYNEQFF. DNA of the CDR3: TGTGCCAGCAGTCCGGGGGGAGCCTACAATGAGCAGTTCTTC.

The rearrangement joins TRBV6-5 to TRBJ1-1; TRBD1 aligns across 7 bases. Germline V CDR1 and CDR2: MNHEY, SVGAGI. The CDR3 contains 14 residues. The ends lost 6 bases at V and 8 bases at J; junction bases unmatched: 12. CDR3 coding DNA: TGTGCCAGCAGATCAGAACGAAGGGGGCCCGAAGCTTTCTTT. Translating gives CASRSERRGPEAFF.

The rearrangement uses TRBV6-1 and TRBJ2-5; 9 bases are a match to TRBD1. The end of the DNA fits TRBJ2-7 better, so the J call may be wrong. Germline V lookup: CDR1 MNHNS, CDR2 SASEGT. The CDR3 is made up of 12 amino acids. This chain's CDR3 is CASRDRGHEQYF. As DNA, the CDR3 is TGTGCCAGCAGGGACAGGGGACACGAGCAGTACTTC.

This clone occurred a few times. The J gene is TRBJ2-7, the V gene TRBV10-3, with a weak D call TRBD1 (5 bases). The length of the CDR3 is 13 residues. The V end lost 5 bases, the J end lost 2 bases, and 10 bases lay between the germline ends. Germline loops: CDR1 ENHRY, CDR2 SYGVKD. In DNA, the CDR3 is TGTGCCATCAGTTATCCAGGGACCTACGAGCAGTACTTC. This sequence encodes CAISYPGTYEQYF.

The chain uses TRBV30 and TRBJ2-6; weak D call: TRBD1 (5 bases). This CDR3 comprises 17 residues. V was trimmed by 0 bases and J by 1 base, leaving 13 bases between them. Germline values: CDR1 GTSNPN, CDR2 SVGIG (reference sequence). As DNA, the CDR3 is TGTGCCTGGAGTGTTGCAGGGTCCTCGTCTGGGGCCAACGTCCTGACTTTC. Translating it yields CAWSVAGSSSGANVLTF.

The table lists this clone with a few counts. The chain combines TRBV5-1 with TRBJ2-2; 9 bases align to TRBD1. Trimming removed 4 bases from V and 4 bases from J; junction bases left unmatched: 5. CDR1 SGHRS and CDR2 YFSETQ come from the germline V gene. CDR3 length: 15 residues. For the CDR3, the DNA is TGCGCCAGCAGCCCCGGGACAGGGATCACCGGGGAGCTGTTTTTT. Its translation is CASSPGTGITGELFF. The full variable domain, with the rest looked up from reference TRBV5-1 and TRBJ2-2, is KAGVTQTPRYLIKTRGQQVTLSCSPISGHRSVSWYQQTPGQGLQFLFEYFSETQRNKGNFPGRFSGRQFSNSRSEMNVSTLELGDSALYLCASSPGTGITGELFFGEGSRLTVL.

This rearrangement joins TRBV7-9 to TRBJ2-5, with D possibly TRBD2 on 6 matching bases. CDR1 SEHNR and CDR2 FQNEAQ come from the germline V gene (reference sequence). This CDR3 spans 17 amino acids. Trimming shortened V by 4 bases and J by 5 bases, and 23 bases separated the two germline ends. The CDR3 sequence: CASSSRGLAPYWETQYF. The CDR3 coding sequence is TGTGCCAGCAGCTCCCGCGGGCTAGCGCCCTATTGGGAGACCCAGTACTTC.

The table lists this clone with a count of one. V gene TRBV9 combines with J gene TRBJ2-5, with D perhaps matching TRBD1 (6 bases). The J call may not be correct, given that the DNA end is closer to TRBJ2-7. Germline CDR1 SGDLS, CDR2 YYNGEE. The CDR3 has 15 residues. This chain's CDR3 is CASSVDPGAGYEQYF. The DNA for the CDR3 is TGTGCCAGCAGCGTAGATCCAGGGGCGGGCTACGAGCAGTACTTC.

This chain links TRBV5-4 with TRBJ2-5; D unclear. The CDR3 extends over 13 amino acids. Germline V gene data show CDR1 as SGHNT and CDR2 as YYREEE (reference sequence). V lost 4 bases to trimming and J lost 5 bases, with 12 bases between them. The CDR3: CASSQTGGETQYF. The CDR3 nucleotides are TGTGCCAGCAGCCAGACGGGTGGGGAGACCCAGTACTTC. The full variable domain, its missing parts supplied by reference TRBV5-4 and TRBJ2-5, is ETGVTQSPTHLIKTRGQQVTLRCSSQSGHNTVSWYQQALGQGPQFIFQYYREEENGRGNFPPRFSGLQFPNYSSELNVNALELDDSALYLCASSQTGGETQYFGPGTRLLVL.

This chain uses TRBV6-1 with TRBJ1-1; unclear D gene. CDR3 length: 14 residues. Germline V gene data show CDR1 as MNHNS and CDR2 as SASEGT. The V and J ends lost 3 bases and 5 bases respectively, with 13 bases between them. This CDR3 is CASSDYRDRTEAFF. CDR3 in DNA: TGTGCCAGCAGTGACTACCGGGATCGAACTGAAGCTTTCTTT.

This sequence joins TRBV18 and TRBJ2-7; 7 nucleotides align to TRBD1. The V gene's germline CDR1 is KGHSH and CDR2 LQKENI. The V and J ends lost 4 bases and 0 bases, in that order; junction bases with no gene match: 0. The CDR3 has 13 residues. The CDR3 bases are TGTGCCAGCTCACGGGACAGCTCCTACGAGCAGTACTTC. Residues: CASSRDSSYEQYF.

The chain joins TRBV5-1 to TRBJ1-2; the D is unclear. Germline V gene lookup returns CDR1 SGHRS and CDR2 YFSETQ. V lost 1 base and J lost 4, with 11 bases in between. The CDR3 length is 14 residues. CDR3 in amino acids: CASSLSGGTYGYTF. CDR3 nucleotide sequence: TGCGCCAGCAGCTTGTCGGGTGGTACCTATGGCTACACCTTC.

This rearrangement joins TRBV5-8 to TRBJ2-3; possible D gene TRBD2, 7 bases. Deletions cut 6 bases from V and 12 bases from J, with 20 bases between. Germline-derived CDR1 and CDR2 are SGHTS and YDEGEE. The CDR3 consists of 13 residues. CDR3: CASTAYQQGLQYF. Here the CDR3 DNA reads TGTGCCAGCACCGCTTATCAACAGGGACTACAGTATTTT.

The gene calls are TRBV11-3 and TRBJ2-5; 10 bases align to TRBD1. This CDR3 contains 17 residues. The V and J ends lost 1 base and 5 bases, in that order; junction bases with no gene match: 10. The germline V gene has CDR1 SGHNT and CDR2 YENEEA. The CDR3 coding sequence is TGTGCCAGCAGCTTAGCAGTCGGGACAGGGGTGGTGGAGACCCAGTACTTC. Its translation is CASSLAVGTGVVETQYF. The entire variable domain, with the rest obtained from reference TRBV11-3 and TRBJ2-5, is as follows: EAGVVQSPRYKIIEKKQPVAFWCNPISGHNTLYWYLQNLGQGPELLIRYENEEAVDDSQLPKDRFSAERLKGVDSTLKIQPAELGDSAVYLCASSLAVGTGVVETQYFGPGTRLLVL.